A single sample gave rise to the 13 T cell receptor beta chains below, sequenced in a study of T cell responses to AZD1222 COVID-19 vaccine. Libraries were prepared by immunoSEQ multiplex PCR; TCRdb keeps only in-frame clonotypes and omits some of them. Of 130,000 to 150,000 clones listed, about 92% are singletons. The source material was peripheral blood, sampled after recovery from COVID-19. The receptor set was obtained from an adult who had recovered from COVID-19.

The chain has TRBV27 and TRBJ2-7; D is ambiguous. Trimming took 6 bases from V and 4 from J, leaving 13 bases between them. Germline lookup yields CDR1 MNHEY and CDR2 SMNVEV (reference sequence). The CDR3 contains 13 residues. CDR3 loop: CASSRNLGYEQYF. The DNA of the CDR3 is TGTGCCAGCAGCCGTAACTTGGGGTACGAGCAGTACTTC.

The chain is built from TRBV7-9 and TRBJ1-2, with a possible D match to TRBD1 (6 bases). Trimming took off 1 base at V and 3 bases at J, with 12 bases between the two ends. From germline, CDR1 is SEHNR and CDR2 FQNEAQ (reference sequence). The CDR3 is 15 amino acids. The CDR3 coding sequence is TGTGCCAGCAGCTTAGGGACAGTGCCTTACTATGGCTACACCTTC. This translates into CASSLGTVPYYGYTF. The full variable domain, with the rest looked up from reference TRBV7-9 and TRBJ1-2, is DTGVSQNPRHKITKRGQNVTFRCDPISEHNRLYWYRQTLGQGPEFLTYFQNEAQLEKSRLLSDRFSAERPKGSFSTLEIQRTEQGDSAMYLCASSLGTVPYYGYTFGSGTRLTVV.

The rearrangement uses TRBV4-2 and TRBJ1-1, with D unclear. This CDR3 comprises 12 residues. Deletions cut 1 base from V and 3 bases from J, with 3 bases between. Germline assignment: CDR1 LGHNA and CDR2 YNFKEQ. CDR3 nucleotides: TGTGCCAGCAGCCAAGTAGACACTGAAGCTTTCTTT. This sequence encodes CASSQVDTEAFF.

This clone was recorded only once. This chain uses TRBV19 with TRBJ1-3; 7 nucleotides match TRBD1. The V gene's germline CDR1 is LNHDA and CDR2 SQIVND (reference sequence). The CDR3 is made up of 15 amino acids. J lost 4 bases, V lost 7 bases, and 10 bases had no gene match. In DNA form, the CDR3 reads TGTGCCAGTACCCAGGGGGTATCAGCGGGAAACACCATATATTTT. Protein product: CASTQGVSAGNTIYF.

Remarks on this clone: At one end the junction does not follow the germline gene, possibly because of a read error. The chain uses TRBV19 and TRBJ1-5; D ambiguous. The CDR3 sequence is 13 residues long. Germline assignment: CDR1 LNHDA and CDR2 SQIVND (reference sequence). The CDR3 spells CASSVDSNQPQHF. In nucleotides, the CDR3 is TGTGCCAGTAGTGTAGATAGCAATCAGCCCCAGCATTTT.

This clone appeared a single time. The chain combines TRBV10-1 with TRBJ2-7; 7 bases align to TRBD1. The V gene end was trimmed by 8 bases and the J gene end by 3 bases; junction bases not matched to a gene: 4. Germline-derived CDR1 and CDR2 are WNHNN and SYGVQD (reference sequence). The CDR3 is 12 residues long. CDR3: CASGTDDYEQYF. The DNA of the CDR3 is TGCGCCAGCGGGACAGACGACTACGAGCAGTACTTC.

The chain combines TRBV11-2 with TRBJ1-1; TRBD1 matches 10 bases. Germline CDR1 reads SGHAT; CDR2 reads FQNNGV. This CDR3 is built from 15 residues. V was pared by 0 bases and J by 5 bases, with 3 bases of the junction left unmatched. The CDR3 here is CASSLEGQGWTEAFF. The CDR3 DNA is TGTGCCAGCAGCTTAGAGGGACAGGGGTGGACTGAAGCTTTCTTT. The complete variable domain, with remaining parts taken from reference TRBV11-2 and TRBJ1-1, reads EAGVAQSPRYKIIEKRQSVAFWCNPISGHATLYWYQQILGQGPKLLIQFQNNGVVDDSQLPKDRFSAERLKGVDSTLKIQPAKLEDSAVYLCASSLEGQGWTEAFFGQGTRLTVV.

This clone came up once. V is TRBV11-2 and J is TRBJ1-2; TRBD1 aligns across 8 bases. CDR3 length equals 13 residues. V shed 6 bases, J shed 6 bases, and the junction held 6 bases outside the gene matches. Germline V lookup: CDR1 SGHAT, CDR2 FQNNGV. As DNA, the CDR3 is TGTGCCAGCAGACCGGACAGGGAGGATGGCTACACCTTC. It translates to CASRPDREDGYTF.

The chain carries TRBV28 and TRBJ1-2; 9 bases agree with TRBD1. Trimming removed 5 bases from V and 3 bases from J; junction bases left unmatched: 4. The germline V gene encodes CDR1 MDHEN and CDR2 SYDVKM. This CDR3 is 14 amino acids long. The CDR3 DNA reads TGTGCCAGCAGTACAGGGGGCTTGGACTATGGCTACACCTTC. Its protein product is CASSTGGLDYGYTF.

The J gene is TRBJ1-1, the V gene TRBV9, with D tentatively TRBD1 (5 bases). The V end was cut by 4 bases, the J end by 4 bases, with 23 bases between. This CDR3 contains 17 residues. Germline assignment: CDR1 SGDLS and CDR2 YYNGEE. The CDR3 nucleotides read TGTGCCAGCAGCTCAAGCCCTGGGGGGGGTGGGGGCACTGAAGCTTTCTTT. It is translated as CASSSSPGGGGGTEAFF.

V is TRBV3-1 (or the pseudogene TRBV3-2) and J is TRBJ1-1; a weak D match, TRBD1 (6 bases). Germline V gene lookup returns CDR1 LGHDT and CDR2 YNNKEL (reference sequence). V lost 4 bases, J lost 5 bases, and 17 bases lay in between. The CDR3 is 15 amino acids. The CDR3 DNA reads TGTGCCAGCAGCCCAAGGTGGGGGGCGGGGACTGAAGCTTTCTTT. Translation gives CASSPRWGAGTEAFF.

The chain is built from TRBV18 and TRBJ1-3; D gene unclear. V was clipped by 3 bases and J by 1 base, with 10 bases between them. Looked up from germline, CDR1 is KGHSH and CDR2 is LQKENI. CDR3 size: 15 residues. CDR3 in amino acids: CASSPNEGSGNTIYF. As DNA, the CDR3 is TGTGCCAGCTCACCGAATGAAGGGTCTGGAAACACCATATATTTT.

This chain connects TRBV6-5 to TRBJ2-5, with 11 bases aligning to TRBD1. This CDR3 spans 15 amino acids. The junction had 8 bases not matched to a gene; V was cut back by 7 bases and J by 4 bases. In germline, CDR1 is MNHEY, CDR2 SVGAGI. CDR3 DNA: TGTGCCAGCACCCATCGGGACAGGGGGGGAGAGACCCAGTACTTC. This gives the protein CASTHRDRGGETQYF.